These 6 T cell receptor beta chains came from one sample sequenced in a study of T cells in Graves' hyperthyroidism and ophthalmopathy. Amplification of TCR beta CDR3 regions used RNA as the template. The HTBI primer set drove a first-round RT-PCR of the TCR CDR3. Using its own MiXCR run on the multiplex PCR reads, TCRdb lists one record per CDR3 protein. The sample lists hundreds of thousands of distinct CDR3 sequences; 15% to 20% were seen once. Sequencing input: blood. Receptors were obtained from a woman under 30 with Graves' ophthalmopathy.

This clonotype was picked up many times. The chain employs TRBV27 and TRBJ1-1; D remains unclear. V was clipped by 0 bases and J by 2 bases, with 7 bases between them. Germline V gene lookup returns CDR1 MNHEY and CDR2 SMNVEV (reference sequence). The CDR3 totals 14 residues. CDR3 protein: CASSLSPGNTEAFF. In DNA form, the CDR3 reads TGTGCCAGCAGTTTATCACCAGGAAACACTGAAGCTTTCTTT.

Only a few counts were recorded for this clonotype. The chain couples TRBV7-6 to TRBJ1-3, with 7 bases fitting TRBD1. Germline-derived CDR1 and CDR2 are SGHVS and FNYEAQ. V shed 1 base, J shed 0 bases, and the junction held 3 bases outside the gene matches. This CDR3 comprises 16 residues. The CDR3 DNA sequence: TGTGCCAGCAGCTTAGGGGCAGGGGGCTCTGGAAACACCATATATTTT. It yields the protein CASSLGAGGSGNTIYF. Looking up the rest from reference TRBV7-6 and TRBJ1-3 gives the full variable domain: GAGVSQSPRYKVTKRGQDVALRCDPISGHVSLYWYRQALGQGPEFLTYFNYEAQQDKSGLPNDRFSAERPEGSISTLTIQRTEQRDSAMYRCASSLGAGGSGNTIYFGEGSWLTVV.

The J gene is TRBJ1-1, the V gene TRBV20-1; D is possibly TRBD1 (6 bases). The V end was cut by 4 bases, the J end by 6 bases, with 18 bases between. CDR1 is DFQATT, CDR2 SNEGSKA, per germline (reference sequence). The CDR3 runs 14 residues. DNA for the CDR3: TGCAGTGCTATCCCGGGACACCGGGGCGCTGAAGCTTTCTTT. It encodes CSAIPGHRGAEAFF.

In its sample, this clonotype was seen many times. This chain links TRBV12-3 or TRBV12-4 with TRBJ2-1; no firm D call. There are 16 residues in the CDR3. V shed 7 bases and J shed 0 bases, with 16 bases lying between them. This chain's CDR3 is CASTPRVGSSYNEQFF. CDR3 coding DNA: TGTGCCAGCACCCCTAGGGTGGGAAGCTCCTACAATGAGCAGTTCTTC.

This clonotype was counted ten times or more. This chain joins TRBV28 and TRBJ1-5; 10 nucleotides match TRBD1. Germline loops: CDR1 MDHEN, CDR2 SYDVKM. The CDR3 has 15 residues. V lost 5 bases to trimming and J lost 5 bases; unmatched junction nucleotides: 6. The CDR3 DNA reads TGTGCCAGCAGTCCTCCGGGACAGGGGCATCAGCCCCAGCATTTT. Its translation: CASSPPGQGHQPQHF.

This clonotype was picked up many times. The rearrangement joins TRBV6-1 to TRBJ2-5; 10 nucleotides agree with TRBD2. V dropped 6 bases and J dropped 2; count of bases not matched to a gene: 12. The CDR3 has 17 residues. Germline CDR1 is MNHNS and CDR2 is SASEGT. DNA of the CDR3: TGTGCCAGCAGGTCCCCCTCTAGCGGGAGACGTCAAGAGACCCAGTACTTC. This translates into CASRSPSSGRRQETQYF.